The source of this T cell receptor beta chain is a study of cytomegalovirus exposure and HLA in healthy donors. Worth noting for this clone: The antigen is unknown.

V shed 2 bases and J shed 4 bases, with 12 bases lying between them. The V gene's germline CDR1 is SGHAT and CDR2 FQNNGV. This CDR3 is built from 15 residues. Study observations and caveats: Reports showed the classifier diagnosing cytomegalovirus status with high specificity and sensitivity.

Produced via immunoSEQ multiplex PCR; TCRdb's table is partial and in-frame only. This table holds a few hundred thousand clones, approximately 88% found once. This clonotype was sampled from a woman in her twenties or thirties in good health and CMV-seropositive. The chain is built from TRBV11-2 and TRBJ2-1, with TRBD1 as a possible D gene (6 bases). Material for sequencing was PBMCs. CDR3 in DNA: TGTGCCAGCAGCTTATCGGGACACAAATACAATGAGCAGTTCTTC. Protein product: CASSLSGHKYNEQFF.